Each of the 20 T cell receptor beta chains below was sequenced from the same sample in a study of T cell responses to AZD1222 COVID-19 vaccine. Some clones are missing from TCRdb's copy, which holds only in-frame ones; the method was immunoSEQ multiplex PCR. The sample shows about 95,000 clones, 70% to 90% of them seen only once. Source: peripheral blood, taken on day 0 of AZD1222 vaccination. Receptor source: an adult in good health.

This sequence joins TRBV7-2 and TRBJ1-6; D not certain. CDR1 and CDR2 from the germline V gene are SGHTA and FQGNSA. V gave up 8 bases and J gave up 5 bases, with 13 bases separating them. This CDR3 has 14 amino acids. The CDR3, as DNA: TGTGCCAGCTCGGAGGTACGGAATAATTCACCCCTCCACTTT. This sequence encodes CASSEVRNNSPLHF.

The chain links TRBV5-1 to TRBJ1-1; 9 bases are shared with TRBD1. This CDR3 has 14 amino acids. V was clipped by 4 bases and J by 9 bases; unmatched bases: 10. Per germline, CDR1 SGHRS and CDR2 YFSETQ. CDR3 DNA: TGCGCCAGCAGCCGAAATGGACAGGGGCAGAAAGCTTTCTTT. Translating it yields CASSRNGQGQKAFF.

The V gene is TRBV7-8, the J gene TRBJ1-3; unclear D gene. Germline CDR1 reads SGHVS; CDR2 reads FQNEAQ. The CDR3 consists of 12 residues. Trimming removed 0 bases from V and 4 bases from J, with 1 base in between. CDR3 sequence reads: CASSLAGNTIYF. The DNA of the CDR3 is TGTGCCAGCAGCTTAGCGGGAAACACCATATATTTT.

This clone appeared a few times. The chain is built from TRBV7-9 and TRBJ1-1; D is unresolved. The V gene's germline CDR1 is SEHNR and CDR2 FQNEAQ (reference sequence). Trimming took 5 bases from V and 1 from J, leaving 14 bases between them. The CDR3 runs 15 residues. Here the CDR3 DNA reads TGTGCCAGCAGCGCGCCTTCCGCAGGGAACACTGAAGCTTTCTTT. It yields the protein CASSAPSAGNTEAFF.

The CDR3 spells CASRTGAAGAFF. The CDR3 DNA is TGTGCCAGCAGGACAGGGGCCGCGGGAGCTTTCTTT. The chain uses TRBV12-3 or TRBV12-4 and TRBJ1-1, with 8 bases identical to TRBD1. The CDR3 consists of 12 residues. Trimming at V came to 6 bases and at J to 10 bases, leaving 7 bases not matched to a gene.

This rearrangement joins TRBV6-5 to TRBJ1-6; D possibly corresponds to TRBD1 (5 bases). CDR1 MNHEY and CDR2 SVGAGI come from the germline V gene. The V and J ends lost 7 bases and 6 bases respectively, with 13 bases between them. There are 14 residues in the CDR3. This CDR3 reads CASTKGPANSPLHF. The CDR3 DNA is TGTGCCAGCACTAAGGGGCCCGCTAATTCACCCCTCCACTTT.

The chain uses TRBV4-1 and TRBJ2-1; no firm D call. This CDR3 is built from 14 residues. Germline CDR1 is MGHRA and CDR2 is YSYEKL. V was shortened by 3 bases and J by 0 bases, with 6 bases between the two germline ends. This chain's CDR3 is CASSQAFSYNEQFF. CDR3 coding DNA: TGCGCCAGCAGCCAGGCGTTCTCCTACAATGAGCAGTTCTTC.

This clone was picked up a small number of times. The J gene is TRBJ2-2, the V gene TRBV28, with TRBD1 matching 11 bases. This CDR3 contains 17 residues. From germline, CDR1 is MDHEN and CDR2 SYDVKM. The V segment lost 5 bases and the J segment 5 bases; nucleotides outside the gene matches: 10. Here the CDR3 DNA reads TGTGCCAGCAGTCGGGACAGGGGGAGGGATTGGACCGGGGAGCTGTTTTTT. Its protein product is CASSRDRGRDWTGELFF. Drawing the rest from reference TRBV28 and TRBJ2-2, the complete variable domain is DVKVTQSSRYLVKRTGEKVFLECVQDMDHENMFWYRQDPGLGLRLIYFSYDVKMKEKGDIPEGYSVSREKKERFSLILESASTNQTSMYLCASSRDRGRDWTGELFFGEGSRLTVL.

This clone appeared a few times. The rearrangement joins TRBV6-5 to TRBJ1-5; 7 bases agree with TRBD1. This CDR3 spans 14 amino acids. Germline V gives CDR1 MNHEY, CDR2 SVGAGI. V lost 7 bases, J lost 3 bases, and 6 bases stayed unmatched. The CDR3 nucleotides are TGTGCCAGCAACAAAGGGACAGTCAATCAGCCCCAGCATTTT. Its protein product is CASNKGTVNQPQHF.

This chain uses TRBV4-2 with TRBJ1-4, with TRBD1 matching over 10 bases. This CDR3 is 16 amino acids long. Per the germline V gene, CDR1 is LGHNA and CDR2 is YNFKEQ. Trimming at V came to 0 bases and at J to 7 bases, leaving 5 bases not matched to a gene. CDR3 sequence reads: CASSQEIRTGGEKLFF. The DNA of the CDR3 is TGTGCCAGCAGCCAAGAGATCCGGACAGGGGGTGAAAAACTGTTTTTT.

V gene TRBV9 combines with J gene TRBJ2-1, with D possibly matching TRBD2 (6 bases). In germline, CDR1 is SGDLS, CDR2 YYNGEE. There are 13 residues in the CDR3. V was shortened by 0 bases and J by 10 bases, with 11 bases between the two germline ends. The CDR3 sequence: CASSVVEGTEQFF. CDR3 nucleotides: TGTGCCAGCAGCGTAGTGGAGGGCACCGAGCAGTTCTTC. Drawing the rest from reference TRBV9 and TRBJ2-1, the complete variable domain is DSGVTQTPKHLITATGQRVTLRCSPRSGDLSVYWYQQSLDQGLQFLIQYYNGEERAKGNILERFSAQQFPDLHSELNLSSLELGDSALYFCASSVVEGTEQFFGPGTRLTVL.

The V call is TRBV6-2 or TRBV6-3, the J call TRBJ2-7; TRBD2 aligns across 7 bases. Trimming cost V 6 bases and J 4 bases; bases outside gene matches: 9. Germline V lookup: CDR1 MNHEY, CDR2 SVGEGT. The CDR3 is 14 amino acids. DNA for the CDR3: TGTGCCAGCAGCCCGGATGGACTAGTTTACGAGCAGTACTTC. Protein sequence: CASSPDGLVYEQYF.

V usage is TRBV19 and J usage is TRBJ1-2; possible D gene TRBD1, 5 bases. V was pared by 5 bases and J by 4 bases, with 14 bases between. Germline-derived CDR1 and CDR2 are LNHDA and SQIVND (reference sequence). The length of the CDR3 is 14 residues. CDR3 coding DNA: TGTGCCAGTAGTCTCAGGGCCCCAGGCTATGGCTACACCTTC. Protein sequence: CASSLRAPGYGYTF.

For this clone: At one boundary the junction diverges from the germline segment, which might be a read error. The chain links TRBV5-1 to TRBJ1-5, with D perhaps TRBD1 (6 bases). CDR3 size: 15 residues. Germline V lookup: CDR1 SGHRS, CDR2 YFSETQ. The CDR3 DNA sequence: TGCGCCAGCAGCTTGAGGTCAGGGGACAATCAACCCCAGCATTTT. This translates into CASSLRSGDNQPQHF.

The chain joins TRBV5-1 to TRBJ1-2; tentative D call: TRBD1 (6 bases). CDR3 size: 14 residues. Trimming pared 4 bases from V and 4 bases from J, leaving 14 bases between. Looked up from germline, CDR1 is SGHRS and CDR2 is YFSETQ. CDR3 sequence: CASSHQTGAYGYTF. CDR3 DNA: TGCGCCAGCAGCCACCAGACAGGAGCCTATGGCTACACCTTC.

J is TRBJ1-3 and V is TRBV29-1; TRBD1 aligns across 7 bases. The J segment lost 0 bases and the V segment lost 6 bases, leaving 8 bases of the junction unmatched. CDR1 is SQVTM and CDR2 is ANQGSEA in the germline V gene. The CDR3 consists of 15 residues. CDR3 amino acids: CSVQAAGGSGNTIYF. In DNA form, the CDR3 reads TGCAGCGTGCAGGCCGCAGGGGGCTCTGGAAACACCATATATTTT.

This rearrangement joins TRBV6-5 to TRBJ1-4; 7 nucleotides agree with TRBD1. The CDR3 runs 15 residues. The germline gives CDR1 MNHEY, CDR2 SVGAGI. Unmatched junction bases numbered 8, after V lost 4 bases and J lost 6 bases. As DNA, the CDR3 is TGTGCCAGCAGTTCCCGGACAGGCCTCCATGAAAAACTGTTTTTT. Protein: CASSSRTGLHEKLFF.

The chain is built from TRBV6-5 and TRBJ1-6; maybe TRBD1 (5 bases). The CDR3 spans 14 residues. The V end lost 4 bases, the J end lost 10 bases, and 14 bases lay between the germline ends. Germline CDR1 MNHEY, CDR2 SVGAGI. The CDR3 bases are TGTGCCAGCAGTTCAGGGTTTGAGGGCTCACCCCTCCACTTT. Translating it yields CASSSGFEGSPLHF.

The chain recombines TRBV27 with TRBJ1-2; TRBD1 is a possible D gene (5 bases). V was clipped by 0 bases and J by 8 bases, with 16 bases between them. Germline CDR1 reads MNHEY; CDR2 reads SMNVEV (reference sequence). This CDR3 is built from 15 residues. Written as DNA, the CDR3 is TGTGCCAGCAGTTTATCGGGGGTGCCTGGACGGGGCTACACCTTC. Protein sequence: CASSLSGVPGRGYTF.

The rearrangement joins TRBV12-5 to TRBJ2-7, with D possibly TRBD2 on 5 matching bases. Germline CDR1 LGHNT, CDR2 FRNRAP. The CDR3 is made up of 11 amino acids. Deletions cut 3 bases from V and 7 bases from J, with 7 bases between. The CDR3: CASGFSGEQYF. DNA for the CDR3: TGTGCTAGTGGTTTTTCGGGAGAGCAGTACTTC.